The subject of this entry is one T cell receptor (beta chain). Its antigen is still unknown. The sample's treatment: approximately nine-day PBMC culture with coronavirus spike peptide pools or control peptides (ViraFEST assay). In the ViraFEST assay, peptide-pool expansion preceded TCR sequencing of expanded clonotypes. Cultured CD4+ T-cell DNA underwent Oncomine TCR Beta short-read sequencing. TCRdb redid the calling of the PCR reads with MiXCR, one entry per CDR3 protein. The profile covers 25,000 or so distinct CDR3 sequences, with 43% appearing a single time and just over 7% taken by the ten largest. V was pared by 5 bases and J by 0 bases, with 2 bases between. The CDR3 runs 11 residues. CDR1 is SGHAT, CDR2 FQNNGV, per germline. This entry is derived from a study of vaccination and CD4 T cells after COVID-19. Across the whole study: Convalescent persons amounted to six males plus four females, two of whom were Hispanic.

Study-level findings and limits: Median SARS-CoV-2-reactive clonotypes rose from about 22 to 38, not significantly.

The TCR was taken from a human donor who had recovered from COVID-19. Sequencing was carried out using CD4+ T cells from blood, cultured in vitro. The chain combines TRBV11-2 with TRBJ2-7; D not resolved. For the CDR3, the DNA is TGTGCCAGCAGCGCCTCCTACGAGCAGTACTTC. This encodes CASSASYEQYF.